The 14 T cell receptor beta chains below were found in one sample sequenced in a study of cytomegalovirus exposure and HLA in healthy donors. A multiplex PCR was run with 60 Vbeta primers and 13 Jbeta primers. Generated by immunoSEQ multiplex PCR, the TCRdb table keeps only in-frame clones and is missing some. The table records about 160,000 clones, approximately 80% of them present only once. Sequences were obtained from PBMCs. Receptors were obtained from a young man in good health and CMV-seronegative.

The CDR3 DNA sequence: TGTGCCAGCAGTTACGTGGACTACGGAGTCTACGAGCAGTACTTC. It yields the protein CASSYVDYGVYEQYF. The V gene is TRBV6-6, the J gene TRBJ2-7; perhaps TRBD2 as D (6 bases). The germline V gene has CDR1 MNHNY and CDR2 SVGAGI (reference sequence). The germline V and J ends were trimmed by 2 bases and 3 bases, with 14 bases remaining between them. This CDR3 spans 15 amino acids.

The sample holds a few counts of this clone. The chain has TRBV29-1 and TRBJ2-1, with no clear D. V lost 3 bases, J lost 4 bases, and 10 bases lay in between. Germline V lookup: CDR1 SQVTM, CDR2 ANQGSEA. The CDR3 loop spans 13 amino acids. In nucleotides, the CDR3 is TGCAGCGTTGAGGGCCTGAAGTACAATGAGCAGTTCTTC. This gives the protein CSVEGLKYNEQFF.

The rearrangement uses TRBV27 and TRBJ2-1; 11 bases fit TRBD1. CDR1 MNHEY and CDR2 SMNVEV come from the germline V gene (reference sequence). The CDR3 is 15 amino acids. V shed 7 bases and J 4 bases; nucleotides not matched to a gene: 6. The CDR3 coding sequence is TGTGCCAGCACCTCCGGGACAGGGGGATACAATGAGCAGTTCTTC. It codes for CASTSGTGGYNEQFF.

The chain recombines TRBV7-9 with TRBJ1-1; D gene ambiguous. Trimming removed 3 bases at V and 3 bases at J, with 8 bases between. The CDR3 runs 13 residues. Germline V gene lookup returns CDR1 SEHNR and CDR2 FQNEAQ (reference sequence). The chain's CDR3 is CASSLRADTEAFF. CDR3 DNA: TGTGCCAGCAGCTTGAGGGCAGACACTGAAGCTTTCTTT.

The rearrangement uses TRBV7-9 and TRBJ2-3, with 7 bases identical to TRBD2. V was clipped by 4 bases and J by 2 bases; unmatched bases: 3. CDR1 SEHNR and CDR2 FQNEAQ come from the germline V gene (reference sequence). The CDR3 runs to 14 residues. CDR3 residues: CASSSRDYTDTQYF. The CDR3 nucleotides are TGTGCCAGCAGCTCCCGGGACTACACAGATACGCAGTATTTT.

The rearrangement joins TRBV7-9 to TRBJ2-3; 10 bases are a match to TRBD1. The V gene's germline CDR1 is SEHNR and CDR2 FQNEAQ (reference sequence). V was clipped by 5 bases and J by 6 bases; unmatched bases: 8. The CDR3 extends over 15 amino acids. CDR3 DNA: TGTGCCAGCAGCCCGCCCGGGACAGGGGCCGATACGCAGTATTTT. It is translated as CASSPPGTGADTQYF.

The rearrangement uses TRBV29-1 and TRBJ1-4, with 10 bases fitting TRBD1. J gave up 7 bases and V 4 bases, and 9 bases lay outside the gene matches. The CDR3 covers 15 residues. CDR1 and CDR2 from the germline V gene are SQVTM and ANQGSEA. The CDR3 loop is CSVARLTGGIEKLFF. The CDR3 bases are TGCAGCGTTGCCAGGCTGACAGGGGGCATTGAAAAACTGTTTTTT.

The J gene is TRBJ2-7, the V gene TRBV6-6; 8 bases fit TRBD2. Germline values: CDR1 MNHNY, CDR2 SVGAGI (reference sequence). With V trimmed by 4 bases and J by 3 bases, 5 bases remained unmatched. This CDR3 has 14 residues. This CDR3 reads CASSSATSDYEQYF. The CDR3 coding sequence is TGTGCCAGCAGTTCCGCGACTAGCGACTACGAGCAGTACTTC.

The chain recombines TRBV18 with TRBJ1-5; D call uncertain. The germline CDR1 and CDR2 sequences are KGHSH and LQKENI. The V end lost 6 bases, the J end lost 1 base, and 13 bases lay between the germline ends. This CDR3 is 15 amino acids long. CDR3 DNA sequence: TGTGCCAGCTCTCTCGAGGGCCTCAGCAATCAGCCCCAGCATTTT. Encoded protein: CASSLEGLSNQPQHF. The whole variable domain, filled in from reference TRBV18 and TRBJ1-5, reads NAGVMQNPRHLVRRRGQEARLRCSPMKGHSHVYWYRQLPEEGLKFMVYLQKENIIDESGMPKERFSAEFPKEGPSILRIQQVVRGDSAAYFCASSLEGLSNQPQHFGDGTRLSIL.

CDR3: CASSPVGGEMSNQPQHF. In DNA, the CDR3 is TGTGCCAGCAGCCCGGTGGGGGGGGAGATGAGCAATCAGCCCCAGCATTTT. The J gene is TRBJ1-5, the V gene TRBV2, with D tentatively TRBD1 (5 bases). CDR3 size: 17 residues. Germline CDR1 is SNHLY and CDR2 is FYNNEI. V dropped 6 bases and J dropped 1 base, with 19 bases sitting between them.

The chain is built from TRBV10-3 and TRBJ2-1, with a possible D match to TRBD2 (6 bases). From germline, CDR1 is ENHRY and CDR2 SYGVKD. V lost 0 bases, J lost 7 bases, and 16 bases lay in between. This CDR3 comprises 16 residues. Written as DNA, the CDR3 is TGTGCCATCAGTGAGTCCCGGGACTCCACTATTAATGAGCAGTTCTTC. This sequence encodes CAISESRDSTINEQFF.

This clone has a handful of counts. The chain has TRBV4-1 and TRBJ2-2, with 8 bases aligning to TRBD1. The germline V gene has CDR1 MGHRA and CDR2 YSYEKL. The trim removed 4 bases at V and 3 bases at J, leaving 7 bases unmatched. The CDR3 consists of 16 residues. Here the CDR3 reads CASSRKDRVDTGELFF. CDR3 sequence (DNA): TGCGCCAGCAGCCGAAAGGACAGGGTGGACACCGGGGAGCTGTTTTTT.

The genes are TRBV7-9 and TRBJ2-7, with TRBD1 identical over 9 bases. Germline V CDR1 and CDR2: SEHNR, FQNEAQ (reference sequence). This CDR3 spans 14 amino acids. V shed 4 bases and J 3 bases; nucleotides not matched to a gene: 4. CDR3 bases: TGTGCCAGCAGCTCCGGGACAGGGCTCTACGAGCAGTACTTC. Residues: CASSSGTGLYEQYF.

The gene calls are TRBV7-2 and TRBJ2-7; a possible D gene is TRBD2 (6 bases). The V end lost 5 bases, the J end lost 5 bases, and 13 bases lay between the germline ends. Per the germline V gene, CDR1 is SGHTA and CDR2 is FQGNSA. The CDR3 contains 13 residues. Here the CDR3 DNA reads TGTGCCAGCAGCGCGGGACTTAGAGACGAGCAGTACTTC. Protein product: CASSAGLRDEQYF.